Listed below are T cell receptor beta chains from one sample, sequenced in a study of siplizumab effects on memory and regulatory T cells. Profiling relied on immunoSEQ multiplex PCR, and the TCRdb table lists in-frame clones only, not all of them. The sample holds around 100,000 clones, 80% to 95% seen once. The sequencing sample was made of CD4+ T cells sorted from blood. Receptors were obtained from a human donor in good health. Some clones in this sample may be carry-over from other donors' samples. The CDR3 runs from the conserved cysteine through the conserved F or W. Each record gives: CDR3 DNA, CDR3 protein, V gene, D gene, J gene, CDR3 length, clone size. D genes are given only for firm matches. Size is omitted from some rows. Given values are once, few, many or a class for expanded clones.

TGTGCCTGGAGTGCCCTCGGGGAAGCTTTCTTT,CAWSALGEAFF,TRBV30,NA,TRBJ1-1,11,NA
TGTGCCAGCAGTCTTAGGTTTATGGGGGGGCGGGAGATCTCCTACGAGCAGTACTTC,CASSLRFMGGREISYEQYF,TRBV27,NA,TRBJ2-7,19,NA
TGCGCCAGCAGCTCTGAGGGTCGGGAGAACACTGAAGCTTTCTTT,CASSSEGRENTEAFF,TRBV5-1,NA,TRBJ1-1,15,few
TGTGCCAGCAGTGATGCCGGAAGCTCCTACAATGAGCAGTTCTTC,CASSDAGSSYNEQFF,TRBV2,NA,TRBJ2-1,15,NA
TGTGCCAGCAGCTTAATAGACGGGACAAATACAGATACGCAGTATTTT,CASSLIDGTNTDTQYF,TRBV5-6,NA,TRBJ2-3,16,NA
TGTGCCAGCAGTTACGATACTAGCTACGAGCAGTACTTC,CASSYDTSYEQYF,TRBV6-5,NA,TRBJ2-7,13,NA
TGTGCCAGCAGCTATCGTAACATTCAGTACTTC,CASSYRNIQYF,TRBV21-1,NA,TRBJ2-4,11,NA
TGTGCCAGCATCCCAGGACAGGGGGCGCTCGAAGAGACCCAGTACTTC,CASIPGQGALEETQYF,TRBV28,TRBD1,TRBJ2-5,16,NA
TGTGCTAGTGCCCCGGGAGGCACTGAAGCTTTCTTT,CASAPGGTEAFF,TRBV12-5,NA,TRBJ1-1,12,NA
TGCGCCAGCAGCGGCACGTCCCTAATCGGACTAGCGGGAGAAAATGAGCAGTTCTTC,CASSGTSLIGLAGENEQFF,TRBV5-1,TRBD2,TRBJ2-1,19,NA
TGTGCCAGCAGCTCGCGGGGAGATAATGAGCAGTTCTTC,CASSSRGDNEQFF,TRBV7-3,NA,TRBJ2-1,13,NA
TGTGCCACCAGCAGAGCAAGACGCAGGGTGGAGGACCCCTACGAGCAGTACTTC,CATSRARRRVEDPYEQYF,TRBV15,NA,TRBJ2-7,18,NA
TGTGCCAGCGGGACAGAGAGTCGAGGTGAAGCTTTCTTT,CASGTESRGEAFF,TRBV28,TRBD1,TRBJ1-1,13,NA
TGTGCCAGCAGGCCAACCGGACAGAACACCGGGGAGCTGTTTTTT,CASRPTGQNTGELFF,TRBV7-6,NA,TRBJ2-2,15,NA
TGTGCCAGCAGATTCGTAACTTACGAGCAGTACTTC,CASRFVTYEQYF,TRBV6-1,NA,TRBJ2-7,12,NA
TGTGCCTGGAGTGTAGGCAGTCATGACACTGAAGCTTTCTTT,CAWSVGSHDTEAFF,TRBV30,NA,TRBJ1-1,14,NA
TGTGCCAGCAGTAGTGACGGTAACAATCAGCCCCAGCATTTT,CASSSDGNNQPQHF,TRBV9,NA,TRBJ1-5,14,few
TGTGCCAGCAGCCAAGGGGGTCGCTACGAGCAGTACTTC,CASSQGGRYEQYF,TRBV5-6,NA,TRBJ2-7,13,NA
TGTGCCAGCAGTTTAGGTGGAGGGGGCCTAGGAACTGAAGCTTTCTTT,CASSLGGGGLGTEAFF,TRBV28,TRBD1,TRBJ1-1,16,once
TGTGCCAGCAGCCGTGACACCTGGCAGGGTGGCTACACCTTC,CASSRDTWQGGYTF,TRBV7-9,NA,TRBJ1-2,14,NA
TGTGCCAGTAGTACGACCGGGACTAGCGGGAAAACTGAGCAGTTCTTC,CASSTTGTSGKTEQFF,TRBV19,TRBD2,TRBJ2-1,16,NA
TGTGCCAGCAGTTTGGGGCGGGGCTCCTACGAGCAGTACTTC,CASSLGRGSYEQYF,TRBV6-5,NA,TRBJ2-7,14,NA
TGTGCCAGCAGCAAAGTGGGCCCACCTCCCCAGTACTTC,CASSKVGPPPQYF,TRBV21-1,NA,TRBJ2-5,13,NA
TGTGCCAGCAGCGCGACCCCCCTAGGGGATTCACCCCTCCACTTT,CASSATPLGDSPLHF,TRBV9,NA,TRBJ1-6,15,NA
TGCGCCAGCAGCTTTCAGGGTAATCCTCAAGAGACCCAGTACTTC,CASSFQGNPQETQYF,TRBV5-1,NA,TRBJ2-5,15,NA
TGTGCCAGCAGCTTTAGCGGGAGCTACGAGCAGTACTTC,CASSFSGSYEQYF,TRBV7-2,TRBD2,TRBJ2-7,13,NA
TGTGCCAGCATCCAGGGAGGAGGGTCCTACGAGCAGTACTTC,CASIQGGGSYEQYF,TRBV6-5,NA,TRBJ2-7,14,NA
TGTGCCAGCAGTTACGCGGCGGACAGGGGATCCGGGTACACCTTC,CASSYAADRGSGYTF,TRBV6-5,TRBD1,TRBJ1-2,15,NA
TGTGCCATCAGTGCGGACAGGGATACTGAAGCTTTCTTT,CAISADRDTEAFF,TRBV10-3,TRBD1,TRBJ1-1,13,NA
TGTGCCAGCAGGCCTACAGGGGCAGGAACTGAAGCTTTCTTT,CASRPTGAGTEAFF,TRBV11-1,TRBD1,TRBJ1-1,14,NA
TGTGCCTGGAGTGGGGGGCATTTTGAGCAGTTCTTC,CAWSGGHFEQFF,TRBV30,NA,TRBJ2-1,12,NA
TGCGCCAGCAGTGACAGGTCCGGGCAGGGATTGACTGAAGCTTTCTTT,CASSDRSGQGLTEAFF,TRBV10-1,NA,TRBJ1-1,16,NA
TGTGCCAGCAGCGTAGAGGTCGGGGGCTCCCCTCGGTACGAGCAGTACTTC,CASSVEVGGSPRYEQYF,TRBV9,NA,TRBJ2-7,17,once
TGTGCCAGCAGCAGAGATAGCAATCAGCCCCAGCATTTT,CASSRDSNQPQHF,TRBV6-6,NA,TRBJ1-5,13,NA
TGTGCCAGCAGCTTAGCGGGAGCCGCAGATACGCAGTATTTT,CASSLAGAADTQYF,TRBV7-3,TRBD2,TRBJ2-3,14,NA
TGCGCCAGCAGCTTGGTTCTAGCGGGAGGGCTCCCAAACATTCAGTACTTC,CASSLVLAGGLPNIQYF,TRBV5-1,TRBD2,TRBJ2-4,17,NA
TGTGCCACCAGCTCGCCCGGGGGGTCCAAAAGCTCTGGGGCCAACGTCCTGACTTTC,CATSSPGGSKSSGANVLTF,TRBV2,TRBD2,TRBJ2-6,19,NA
TGTGCCACTCGCGACGGCCAACCGGGACAGGGGTCCTGGAAAACAGATACGCAGTATTTT,CATRDGQPGQGSWKTDTQYF,TRBV19,TRBD1,TRBJ2-3,20,once
TGTGCCAGCAAGGGGGGGCAGCTGATGGATACGCAGTATTTT,CASKGGQLMDTQYF,TRBV6-6,NA,TRBJ2-3,14,NA
TGTGCCAGCAGCGCGCGGGACCGAGAGACCCAGTACTTC,CASSARDRETQYF,TRBV9,NA,TRBJ2-5,13,NA
TGTGCCAGCATTGTCACAGGGGGCGTAGATACGCAGTATTTT,CASIVTGGVDTQYF,TRBV6-6,TRBD1,TRBJ2-3,14,NA
TGTGCCAGCTCACCCTTTCTTGCGGAACAAGAGACCCAGTACTTC,CASSPFLAEQETQYF,TRBV18,NA,TRBJ2-5,15,NA
TGTGCCAGCAGCACCACTAGCGGCACCACAGATACGCAGTATTTT,CASSTTSGTTDTQYF,TRBV21-1,NA,TRBJ2-3,15,NA
TGTGCCAGCAGTCTTCCTGGGACGGCAGTCTACGAGCAGTACTTC,CASSLPGTAVYEQYF,TRBV5-4,NA,TRBJ2-7,15,NA
TGTGCCAGGTGGGGCAGGGAATTGGGAGGGCCCCAGCATTTT,CARWGRELGGPQHF,TRBV19,NA,TRBJ1-5,14,NA
TGTGCCAGCTCCCCCACCTACAATGAGCAGTTCTTC,CASSPTYNEQFF,TRBV18,NA,TRBJ2-1,12,NA
TGTGCCAGCAGCTTACGCGGACTAGCGGGATACGAGCAGTACTTC,CASSLRGLAGYEQYF,TRBV11-2,TRBD2,TRBJ2-7,15,few
TGCGCCAGCAGCTTGGTTGGGAAGACAATCGGGGAGCTGTTTTTT,CASSLVGKTIGELFF,TRBV5-1,NA,TRBJ2-2,15,NA
TGTGCCAGTAGTTATTGGGGGTCTGAAGCTTTCTTT,CASSYWGSEAFF,TRBV19,NA,TRBJ1-1,12,NA
TGTGCCAGCAGCGTAGTCCCTAGCGGCCCCAATGAGCAGTTCTTC,CASSVVPSGPNEQFF,TRBV9,TRBD2,TRBJ2-1,15,NA
TGTGCCAGCAGCCCAGGACTAAATCAAGAGACCCAGTACTTC,CASSPGLNQETQYF,TRBV11-1,NA,TRBJ2-5,14,NA
TGTGCCAGCAGCTTAGTGCGGCTAAACGACGAGCAGTACTTC,CASSLVRLNDEQYF,TRBV7-2,NA,TRBJ2-7,14,NA
TGTGCCAGCAGCTTTGGTGAGAGGGTCGGAGAGACCCAGTACTTC,CASSFGERVGETQYF,TRBV11-2,NA,TRBJ2-5,15,NA
TGCGCCAGCAGCCAAGGCATCGGGGCAGGGAGCAATCAGCCCCAGCATTTT,CASSQGIGAGSNQPQHF,TRBV4-1,NA,TRBJ1-5,17,NA
TGTGCCAGTAACCTAGGACTAGCAATCGTCGCGGCTCTCCGCGGGGAGCAGTTCTTC,CASNLGLAIVAALRGEQFF,TRBV19,TRBD2,TRBJ2-1,19,NA
TGTGCCAGCAGAGACAGTAACTATGGCTACACCTTC,CASRDSNYGYTF,TRBV28,NA,TRBJ1-2,12,once
TGCAGCGTGGGCCACAGGGGTCGGAACACTGAAGCTTTCTTT,CSVGHRGRNTEAFF,TRBV29-1,TRBD1,TRBJ1-1,14,NA
TGCGCCAGCAGTGAGTCGGGAGTGGGCAATGAGCAGTTCTTC,CASSESGVGNEQFF,TRBV10-1,NA,TRBJ2-1,14,NA
TGTGCCAGCAGTCTCTCCGGGACGGCGAACACTGAAGCTTTCTTT,CASSLSGTANTEAFF,TRBV6-5,NA,TRBJ1-1,15,NA